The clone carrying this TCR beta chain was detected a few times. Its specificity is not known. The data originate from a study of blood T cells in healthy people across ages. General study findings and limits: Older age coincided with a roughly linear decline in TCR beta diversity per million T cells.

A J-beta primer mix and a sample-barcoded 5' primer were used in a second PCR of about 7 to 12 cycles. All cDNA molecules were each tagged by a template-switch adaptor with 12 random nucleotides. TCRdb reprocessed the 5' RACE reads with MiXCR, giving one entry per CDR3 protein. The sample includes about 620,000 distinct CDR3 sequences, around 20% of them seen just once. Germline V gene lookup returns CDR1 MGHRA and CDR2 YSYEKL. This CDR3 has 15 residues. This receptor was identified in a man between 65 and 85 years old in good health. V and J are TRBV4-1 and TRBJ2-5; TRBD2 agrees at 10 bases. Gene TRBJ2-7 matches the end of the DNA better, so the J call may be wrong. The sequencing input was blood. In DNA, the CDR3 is TGCGCCAGCAGCCACCCAGCGGGAGGGCCAGTCGAGCAGTACTTC. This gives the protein CASSHPAGGPVEQYF.